This T cell receptor (beta chain) was identified in a study of radiotherapy plus CTLA-4 blockade in lung cancer. Overall study: Patients showed objective responses in 15% to 20% of cases, and disease control was achieved by under 40%.

Using immunoSEQ multiplex PCR, the repertoire was profiled, and TCRdb retains in-frame clones only, with some absent. The table includes 78,000 or so clones, approximately 86% detected once. Study-level points and caveats: In blood, tumor-derived TCR clones expanded after radiotherapy plus ipilimumab.

Details on this clone: Antigen: not known.

Participants had chemo-refractory metastatic non-small-cell lung cancer and were treated with focal radiation plus ipilimumab CTLA-4 blockade. CDR1 and CDR2 from the germline V gene are SGHVS and FNYEAQ. The CDR3 sequence is 16 residues long. Trimming took 1 base from V and 9 from J, leaving 21 bases between them. The origin of this receptor is a human donor with non-small cell lung cancer who had stable disease on radiotherapy plus ipilimumab. The material was peripheral blood, obtained from a patient treated with radiotherapy plus ipilimumab. The chain carries TRBV7-6 and TRBJ1-2; D remains ambiguous. The CDR3 is CASSLDGRAASMSYTF. CDR3 DNA sequence: TGTGCCAGCAGCTTAGACGGCCGGGCGGCGTCTATGAGCTACACCTTC.